This T cell receptor beta chain was captured in a study of human T cells and chemical hapten exposure. At the level of the study: DPC 0.01% went on the upper back by patch test, with reading at 6 days. The patients, most of them female, presented with alopecia areata, totalis or universalis.

Germline values: CDR1 LGHDT, CDR2 YNNKEL (reference sequence). V lost 4 bases to trimming and J lost 8 bases, with 12 bases between them. The CDR3 contains 13 residues. Unique molecular identifiers were attached to individual cDNA molecules during library preparation. TCRdb fed the RACE reads into MiXCR, producing one record per CDR3 protein. The sample lists tens of thousands of distinct CDR3 sequences, 9.5% to 14% occurring once. Time point denoted: patch test 3, about 24 weeks after DPC sensitization. The treatment was: therapeutic diphenylcyclopropenone sensitization with weekly scalp DPC. Blood collection happened ahead of applying each patch test.

V gene TRBV3-1 combines with J gene TRBJ2-1; D is perhaps TRBD2 (6 bases). The specimen was whole blood, collected in connection with sensitization to the hapten diphenylcyclopropenone (DPC). The receptor's source is a woman between 45 and 60 years old with alopecia areata. Some clones in this sample may be carry-over from other donors' samples. CDR3 nucleotide sequence: TGTGCCAGCAGCCCCTGGGAGGCCGATGAGCAGTTCTTC. Translated, it gives CASSPWEADEQFF.